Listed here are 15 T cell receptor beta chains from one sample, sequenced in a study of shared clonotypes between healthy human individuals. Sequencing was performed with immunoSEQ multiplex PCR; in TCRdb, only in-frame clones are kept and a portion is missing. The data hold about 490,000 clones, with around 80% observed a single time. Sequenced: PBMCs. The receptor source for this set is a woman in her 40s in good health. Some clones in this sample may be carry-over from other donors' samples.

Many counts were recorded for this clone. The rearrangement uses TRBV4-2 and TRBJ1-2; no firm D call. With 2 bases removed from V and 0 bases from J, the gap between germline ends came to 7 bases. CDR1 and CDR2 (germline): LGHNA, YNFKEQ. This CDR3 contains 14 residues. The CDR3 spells CASSQQRANYGYTF. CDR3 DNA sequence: TGTGCCAGCAGCCAACAGAGAGCTAACTATGGCTACACCTTC.

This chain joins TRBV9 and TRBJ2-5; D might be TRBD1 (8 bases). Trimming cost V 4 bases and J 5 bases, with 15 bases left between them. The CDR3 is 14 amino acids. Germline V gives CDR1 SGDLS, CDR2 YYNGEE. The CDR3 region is CASSHRGGSETQYF. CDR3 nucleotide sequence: TGTGCCAGCAGCCACAGGGGGGGGTCCGAGACCCAGTACTTC.

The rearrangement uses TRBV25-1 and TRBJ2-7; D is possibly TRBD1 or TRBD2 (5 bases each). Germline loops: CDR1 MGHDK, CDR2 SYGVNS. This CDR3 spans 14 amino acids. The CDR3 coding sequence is TGTGCTACATCCGGGACCCAGGGTCGAGGGGAGCAGTACTTC. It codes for CATSGTQGRGEQYF.

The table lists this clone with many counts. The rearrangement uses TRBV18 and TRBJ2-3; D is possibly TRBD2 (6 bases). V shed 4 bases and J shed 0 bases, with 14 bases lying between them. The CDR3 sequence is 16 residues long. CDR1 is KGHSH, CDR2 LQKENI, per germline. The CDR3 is CASSLASDLSTDTQYF. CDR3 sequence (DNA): TGTGCCAGCTCACTCGCTAGCGACCTAAGCACAGATACGCAGTATTTT.

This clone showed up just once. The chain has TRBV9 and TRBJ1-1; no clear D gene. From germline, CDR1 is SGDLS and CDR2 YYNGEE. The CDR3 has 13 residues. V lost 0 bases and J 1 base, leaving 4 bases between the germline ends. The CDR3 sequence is CASSVDWNTEAFF. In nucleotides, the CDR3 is TGTGCCAGCAGCGTAGATTGGAACACTGAAGCTTTCTTT.

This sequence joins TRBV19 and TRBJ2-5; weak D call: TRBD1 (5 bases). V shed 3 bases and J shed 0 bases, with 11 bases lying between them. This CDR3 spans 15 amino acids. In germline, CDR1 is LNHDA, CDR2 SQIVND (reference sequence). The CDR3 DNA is TGTGCCAGTAGTATTTCCGACAGCTACCAAGAGACCCAGTACTTC. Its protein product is CASSISDSYQETQYF.

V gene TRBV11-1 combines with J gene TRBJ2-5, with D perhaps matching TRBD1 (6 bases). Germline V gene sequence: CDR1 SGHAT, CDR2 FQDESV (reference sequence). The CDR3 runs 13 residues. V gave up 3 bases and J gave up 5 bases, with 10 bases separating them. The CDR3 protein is CASSFTGSETQYF. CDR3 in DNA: TGTGCCAGCAGCTTTACAGGGAGCGAGACCCAGTACTTC.

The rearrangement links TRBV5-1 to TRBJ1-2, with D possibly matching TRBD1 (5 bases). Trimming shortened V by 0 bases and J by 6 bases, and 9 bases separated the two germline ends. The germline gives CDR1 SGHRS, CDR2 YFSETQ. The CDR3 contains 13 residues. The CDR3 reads CASSLEGGDGYTF. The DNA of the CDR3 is TGCGCCAGCAGCTTGGAGGGAGGGGATGGCTACACCTTC.

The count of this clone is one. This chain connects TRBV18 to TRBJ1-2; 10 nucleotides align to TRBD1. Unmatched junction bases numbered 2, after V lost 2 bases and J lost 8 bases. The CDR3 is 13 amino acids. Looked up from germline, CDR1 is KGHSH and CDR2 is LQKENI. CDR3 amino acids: CASSPGQGDGYTF. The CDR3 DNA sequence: TGTGCCAGCTCACCAGGACAGGGGGACGGCTACACCTTC.

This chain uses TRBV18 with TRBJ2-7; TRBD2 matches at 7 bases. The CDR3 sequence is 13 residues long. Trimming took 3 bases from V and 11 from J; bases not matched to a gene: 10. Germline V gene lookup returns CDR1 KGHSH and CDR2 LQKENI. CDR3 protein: CASSPTGTITEYF. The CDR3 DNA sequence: TGTGCCAGCTCACCGACCGGGACTATTACCGAGTACTTC.

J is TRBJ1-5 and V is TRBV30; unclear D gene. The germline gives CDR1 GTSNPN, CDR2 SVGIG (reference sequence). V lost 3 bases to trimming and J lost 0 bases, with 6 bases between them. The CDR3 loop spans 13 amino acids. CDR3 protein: CAWSGDSNQPQHF. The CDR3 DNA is TGTGCCTGGAGCGGGGATAGCAATCAGCCCCAGCATTTT.

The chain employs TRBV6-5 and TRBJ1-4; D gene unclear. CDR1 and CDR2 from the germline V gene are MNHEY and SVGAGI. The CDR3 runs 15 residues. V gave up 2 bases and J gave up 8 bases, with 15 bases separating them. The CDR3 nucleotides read TGTGCCAGCAGTTACGCGGCAGGCTTAGGGGAAAAACTGTTTTTT. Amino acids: CASSYAAGLGEKLFF.

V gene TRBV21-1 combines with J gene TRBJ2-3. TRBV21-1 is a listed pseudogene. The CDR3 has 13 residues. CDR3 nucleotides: TGTGCCAGCAGCAATGGGGGCACAGATACGCAGTATTTT. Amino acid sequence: CASSNGGTDTQYF.

The CDR3, as DNA: TGTGCCAGCAGCCCGGACATGGGAACAGATACGCAGTATTTT. This encodes CASSPDMGTDTQYF. The chain is built from TRBV7-2 and TRBJ2-3, with D possibly TRBD1 on 5 matching bases. Germline CDR1 reads SGHTA; CDR2 reads FQGNSA. The CDR3 totals 14 residues. V dropped 5 bases and J dropped 3 bases, with 12 bases sitting between them.

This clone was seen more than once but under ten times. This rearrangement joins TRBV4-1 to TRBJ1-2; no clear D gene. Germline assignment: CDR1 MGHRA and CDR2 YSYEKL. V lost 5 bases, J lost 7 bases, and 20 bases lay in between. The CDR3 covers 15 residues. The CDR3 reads CASSFFGREKTGYTF. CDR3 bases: TGCGCCAGCAGCTTCTTTGGCCGAGAGAAGACTGGCTACACCTTC.